This T cell receptor (beta chain) was identified in a study of blood T cells in healthy people across ages. Study-wide points: There were more naive CD4+ cells and higher diversity in long-lived donors than in aged donors.

Regarding this clonotype: Its antigen remains unidentified.

With a J-beta primer mix and a sample-barcoded 5' primer, a second PCR ran about 6 to 11 cycles. TCRdb used MiXCR to reprocess the 5' RACE reads, holding one entry per CDR3 protein. In the table there are about 1.7 million distinct CDR3 sequences, roughly 30% of which are singletons. Germline V CDR1 and CDR2: SGHAT, FQNNGV. This CDR3 spans 14 amino acids. V gave up 3 bases and J gave up 6 bases, with 11 bases separating them. The V call is TRBV11-2, the J call TRBJ1-4; D remains ambiguous. The origin of this receptor is a woman aged 25 to 39 in good health. Sequences were obtained from blood. The CDR3 is CASSFLPPDEKLFF. The CDR3 DNA sequence: TGTGCCAGCAGCTTCTTACCGCCTGATGAAAAACTGTTTTTT.